This TCR beta chain originates from a study of cytomegalovirus exposure and HLA in healthy donors. The germline V gene encodes CDR1 MGHDK and CDR2 SYGVNS. Trimming removed 5 bases from V and 5 bases from J, with 15 bases in between. This CDR3 contains 14 residues. Vbeta (60) and Jbeta (13) primers were used in the PCR. Profiling relied on immunoSEQ multiplex PCR, and the TCRdb table lists in-frame clones only, not all of them. The sample contains about 160,000 clones, about three quarters of which appear only once. The study's findings and limits: The authors excluded some V segments, including TRBV6-2 and TRBV6-3, as indistinguishable. A previous analysis found most TCR beta V segments productive roughly 87% or roughly 30% of the time.

This clone occurred a few times. Antigen specificity is unknown. The sequence was collected from a female donor in good health and CMV-seronegative. The sequenced sample was PBMCs. The rearrangement joins TRBV25-1 to TRBJ2-5, with D tentatively TRBD1 (5 bases). CDR3 sequence (DNA): TGTGCCAGCAGTAATCAATTGGGGCGGGAGACCCAGTACTTC. Protein product: CASSNQLGRETQYF.